The entry below gives a single T cell receptor beta chain sequence along with its context. This record comes from a study of blood T cell repertoires in COVID-19. Study context: From the United States, Italy and Spain came samples of acute and convalescent COVID-19.

V was cut by 6 bases and J by 6 bases, with 18 bases left in between. The CDR3 sequence is 14 residues long. Germline values: CDR1 MDHEN, CDR2 SYDVKM. Clones were sequenced by immunoSEQ multiplex PCR, and TCRdb holds only the in-frame ones, with some missing. The data hold 250,000 to 300,000 clones, with around nine tenths observed a single time. One Seattle source followed patients from active infection through their disease course. Source material: peripheral blood. This receptor was taken from a woman in her 70s with COVID-19, enrolled during active disease. The V call is TRBV28, the J call TRBJ2-7; TRBD1 might be the D (7 bases). CDR3 residues: CASRFYRGGSEQYF. For the CDR3, the DNA is TGTGCCAGCAGGTTTTACAGGGGAGGAAGCGAGCAGTACTTC.